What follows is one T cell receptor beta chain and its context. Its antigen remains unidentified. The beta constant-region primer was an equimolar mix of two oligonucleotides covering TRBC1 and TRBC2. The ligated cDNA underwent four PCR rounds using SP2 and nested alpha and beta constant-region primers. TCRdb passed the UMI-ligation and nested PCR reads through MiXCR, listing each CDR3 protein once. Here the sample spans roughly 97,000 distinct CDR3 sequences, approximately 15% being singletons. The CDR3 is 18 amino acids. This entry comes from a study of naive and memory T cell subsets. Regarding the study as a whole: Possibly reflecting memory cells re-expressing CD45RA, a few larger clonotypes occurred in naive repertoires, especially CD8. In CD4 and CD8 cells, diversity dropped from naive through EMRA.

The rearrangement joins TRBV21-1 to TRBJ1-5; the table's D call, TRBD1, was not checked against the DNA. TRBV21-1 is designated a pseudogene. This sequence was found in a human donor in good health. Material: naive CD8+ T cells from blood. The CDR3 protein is CASSPPCTGFGSNQPQHF. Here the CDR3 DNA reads TGTGCCAGCAGCCCCCCGTGCACAGGGTTTGGAAGCAATCAGCCCCAGCATTTT.